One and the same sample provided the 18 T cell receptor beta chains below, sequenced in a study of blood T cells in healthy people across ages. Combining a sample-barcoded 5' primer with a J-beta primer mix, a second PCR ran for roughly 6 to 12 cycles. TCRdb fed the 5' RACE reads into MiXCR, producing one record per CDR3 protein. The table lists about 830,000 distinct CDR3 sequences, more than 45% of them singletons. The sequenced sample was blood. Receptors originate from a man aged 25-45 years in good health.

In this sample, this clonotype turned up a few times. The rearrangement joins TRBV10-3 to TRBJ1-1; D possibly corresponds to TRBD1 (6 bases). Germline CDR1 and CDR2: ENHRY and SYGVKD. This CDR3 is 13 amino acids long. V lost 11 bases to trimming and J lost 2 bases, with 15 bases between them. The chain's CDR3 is CAAHSGGNTEAFF. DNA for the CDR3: TGTGCCGCCCATTCCGGGGGCAACACTGAAGCTTTCTTT.

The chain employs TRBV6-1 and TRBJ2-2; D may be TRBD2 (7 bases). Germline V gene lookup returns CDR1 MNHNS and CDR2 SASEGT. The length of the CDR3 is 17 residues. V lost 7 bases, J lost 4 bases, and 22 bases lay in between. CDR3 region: CASKVQGGGGLTGELFF. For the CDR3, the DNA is TGTGCCAGCAAGGTTCAAGGAGGGGGGGGCCTCACCGGGGAGCTGTTTTTT.

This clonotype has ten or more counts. This chain's CDR3 is CSAREGSTYNEQFF. In nucleotides, the CDR3 is TGCAGTGCTAGGGAAGGTTCTACGTACAATGAGCAGTTCTTC. This chain links TRBV20-1 with TRBJ2-1; D remains unclear. V lost 3 bases, J lost 4 bases, and 13 bases lay in between. From germline, CDR1 is DFQATT and CDR2 SNEGSKA (reference sequence). The CDR3 sequence is 14 residues long.

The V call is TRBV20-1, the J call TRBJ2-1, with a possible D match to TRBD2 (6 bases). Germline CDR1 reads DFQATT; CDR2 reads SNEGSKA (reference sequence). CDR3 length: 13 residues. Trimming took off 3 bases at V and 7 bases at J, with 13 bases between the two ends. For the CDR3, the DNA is TGCAGTGCTAGCGGGGACTGGAGAAATGAGCAGTTCTTC. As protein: CSASGDWRNEQFF.

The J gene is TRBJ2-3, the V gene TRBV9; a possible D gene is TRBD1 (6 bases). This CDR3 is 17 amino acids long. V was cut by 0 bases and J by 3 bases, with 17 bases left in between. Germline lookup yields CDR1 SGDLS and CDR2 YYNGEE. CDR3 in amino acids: CASSVAGHSLMTDTQYF. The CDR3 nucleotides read TGTGCCAGCAGCGTAGCGGGACATTCCCTAATGACAGATACGCAGTATTTT. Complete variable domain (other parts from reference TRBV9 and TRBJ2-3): DSGVTQTPKHLITATGQRVTLRCSPRSGDLSVYWYQQSLDQGLQFLIQYYNGEERAKGNILERFSAQQFPDLHSELNLSSLELGDSALYFCASSVAGHSLMTDTQYFGPGTRLTVL.

This CDR3 reads CASSEASGRVDEQFF. The CDR3 nucleotides read TGTGCCAGCAGTGAGGCTAGCGGGAGGGTGGATGAGCAGTTCTTC. The gene calls are TRBV6-4 and TRBJ2-1, with 12 bases fitting TRBD2. This CDR3 spans 15 amino acids. Germline lookup yields CDR1 MRHNA and CDR2 SNTAGT. J gave up 8 bases and V 3 bases, and 5 bases lay outside the gene matches.

As DNA, the CDR3 is TGTGCCAGCAGTACACTGGGAAATGAGCAGTACTTC. Translation: CASSTLGNEQYF. This chain connects TRBV6-6 to TRBJ2-5; D not certain. With 5 bases removed from V and 11 bases from J, the gap between germline ends came to 15 bases. Looked up from germline, CDR1 is MNHNY and CDR2 is SVGAGI (reference sequence). The CDR3 sequence is 12 residues long.

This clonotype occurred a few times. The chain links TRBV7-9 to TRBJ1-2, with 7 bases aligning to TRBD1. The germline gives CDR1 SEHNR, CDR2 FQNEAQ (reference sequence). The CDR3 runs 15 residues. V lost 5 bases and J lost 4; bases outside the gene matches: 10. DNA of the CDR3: TGTGCCAGCAGCCGGACAGGCCAGCCCTTCTATGGCTACACCTTC. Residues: CASSRTGQPFYGYTF.

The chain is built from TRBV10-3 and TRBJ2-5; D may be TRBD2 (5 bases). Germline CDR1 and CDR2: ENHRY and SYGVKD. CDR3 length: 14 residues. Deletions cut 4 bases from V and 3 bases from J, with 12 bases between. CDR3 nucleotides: TGTGCCATCAGTGCGTACACCGGGGAAGAGACCCAGTACTTC. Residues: CAISAYTGEETQYF.

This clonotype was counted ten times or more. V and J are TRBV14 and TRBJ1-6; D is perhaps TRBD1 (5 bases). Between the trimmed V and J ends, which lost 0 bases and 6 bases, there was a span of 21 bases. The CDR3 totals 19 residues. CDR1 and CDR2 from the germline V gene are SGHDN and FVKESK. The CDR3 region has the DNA TGTGCCAGCAGCCAAGATCGCTTAGGGATGACAGCCTTTAATTCACCCCTCCACTTT. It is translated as CASSQDRLGMTAFNSPLHF.

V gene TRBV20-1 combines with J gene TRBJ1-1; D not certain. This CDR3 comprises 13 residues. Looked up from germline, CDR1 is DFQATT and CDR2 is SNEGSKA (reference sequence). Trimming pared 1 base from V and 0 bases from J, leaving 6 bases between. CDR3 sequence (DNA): TGCAGTGCTAGAGGGGCTATGAACACTGAAGCTTTCTTT. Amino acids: CSARGAMNTEAFF.

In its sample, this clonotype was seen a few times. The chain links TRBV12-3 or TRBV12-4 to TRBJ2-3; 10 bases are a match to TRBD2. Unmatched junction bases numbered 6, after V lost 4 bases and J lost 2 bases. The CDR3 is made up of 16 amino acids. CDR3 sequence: CASSSGLAATTDTQYF. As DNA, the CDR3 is TGTGCCAGCAGTTCCGGACTAGCGGCAACCACAGATACGCAGTATTTT.

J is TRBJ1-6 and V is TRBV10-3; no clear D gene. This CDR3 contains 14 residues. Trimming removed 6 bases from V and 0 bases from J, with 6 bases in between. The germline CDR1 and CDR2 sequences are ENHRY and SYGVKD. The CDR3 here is CAIRESSYNSPLHF. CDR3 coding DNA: TGTGCCATCAGGGAGAGCTCCTATAATTCACCCCTCCACTTT.

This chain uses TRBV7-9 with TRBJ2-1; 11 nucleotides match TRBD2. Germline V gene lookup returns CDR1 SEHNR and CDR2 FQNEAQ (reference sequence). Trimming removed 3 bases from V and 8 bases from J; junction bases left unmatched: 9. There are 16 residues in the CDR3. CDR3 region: CASSFGLAGLPDEQFF. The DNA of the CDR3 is TGTGCCAGCAGCTTTGGACTAGCGGGCCTTCCGGATGAGCAGTTCTTC.

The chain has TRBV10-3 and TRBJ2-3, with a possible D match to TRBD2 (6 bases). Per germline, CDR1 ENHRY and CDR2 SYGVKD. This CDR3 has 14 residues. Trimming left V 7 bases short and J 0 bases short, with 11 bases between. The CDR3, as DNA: TGTGCCATCAACCTAGCGCCTAGCACAGATACGCAGTATTTT. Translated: CAINLAPSTDTQYF.

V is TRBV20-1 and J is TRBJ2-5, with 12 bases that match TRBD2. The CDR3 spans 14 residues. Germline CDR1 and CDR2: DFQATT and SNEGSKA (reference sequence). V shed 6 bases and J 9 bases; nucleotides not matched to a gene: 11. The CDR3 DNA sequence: TGCAGTGCCGTTGGACTAGCGGGAAGCAATGCCCAGTACTTC. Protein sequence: CSAVGLAGSNAQYF.

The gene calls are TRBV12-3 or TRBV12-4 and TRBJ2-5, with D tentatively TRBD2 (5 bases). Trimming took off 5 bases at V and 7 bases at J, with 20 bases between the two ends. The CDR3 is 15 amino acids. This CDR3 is CASSLAIGGFGTQYF. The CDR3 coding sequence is TGTGCCAGCAGTCTTGCCATCGGCGGGTTCGGGACCCAGTACTTC.

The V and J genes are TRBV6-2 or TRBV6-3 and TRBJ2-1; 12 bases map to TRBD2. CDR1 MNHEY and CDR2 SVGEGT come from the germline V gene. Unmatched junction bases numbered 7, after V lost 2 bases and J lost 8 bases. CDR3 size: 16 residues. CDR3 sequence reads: CASSYGLAGRSYEQFF. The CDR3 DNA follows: TGTGCCAGCAGTTACGGACTAGCGGGAAGGTCTTATGAGCAGTTCTTC.